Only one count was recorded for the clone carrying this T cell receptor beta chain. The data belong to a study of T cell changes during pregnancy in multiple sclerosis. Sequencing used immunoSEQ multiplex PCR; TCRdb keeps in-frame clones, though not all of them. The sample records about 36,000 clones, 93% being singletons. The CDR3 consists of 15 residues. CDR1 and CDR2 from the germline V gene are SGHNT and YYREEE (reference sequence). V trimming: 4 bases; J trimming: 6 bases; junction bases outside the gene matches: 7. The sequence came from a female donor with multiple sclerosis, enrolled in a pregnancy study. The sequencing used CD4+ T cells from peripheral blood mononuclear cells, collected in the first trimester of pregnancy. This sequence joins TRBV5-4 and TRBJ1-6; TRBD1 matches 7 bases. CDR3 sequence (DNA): TGTGCCAGCAGCGCCCCGACAGGGCCTAATTCACCCCTCCACTTT. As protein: CASSAPTGPNSPLHF.